What follows are 28 T cell receptor beta chains derived from one specimen sequenced in a study of blood T cells in healthy people across ages. With a J-beta primer mix and a sample-barcoded 5' primer, a second PCR ran 7 to 11 cycles. MiXCR, applied by TCRdb to the 5' RACE reads, yields one record per CDR3 protein. The sample contains 1.8 million or so distinct CDR3 sequences, about two fifths of which appear only once. Sequencing input: blood. The receptors here all came from a human donor in good health.

The rearrangement links TRBV6-6 to TRBJ1-2; D gene unclear. The CDR3 has 13 residues. Per the germline V gene, CDR1 is MNHNY and CDR2 is SVGAGI (reference sequence). The ends were cut back, 4 bases at V and 7 bases at J, with 13 bases in the middle. The CDR3 region has the DNA TGTGCCAGCAGTTTCCGGGGAACCGGTGGCTACACCTTC. Its protein is CASSFRGTGGYTF.

This clonotype was observed a few times. The CDR3 spells CASSIQGAEETQYF. In nucleotides, the CDR3 is TGTGCCAGCAGCATACAGGGGGCCGAGGAGACCCAGTACTTC. The gene calls are TRBV5-5 and TRBJ2-7, with TRBD1 matching 9 bases. The J call is doubtful: the DNA matches TRBJ2-5 better. Germline-derived CDR1 and CDR2 are SGHKS and YYEKEE (reference sequence). This CDR3 has 14 amino acids.

This chain links TRBV4-1 with TRBJ1-2, with D maybe TRBD1 (6 bases). The CDR3 totals 14 residues. The ends were cut back, 0 bases at V and 12 bases at J, with 17 bases in the middle. CDR1 is MGHRA and CDR2 is YSYEKL in the germline V gene. The CDR3: CASSQDRRGLGHTF. The CDR3 nucleotides are TGCGCCAGCAGCCAAGATCGCAGGGGTTTGGGCCACACCTTC.

The chain carries TRBV10-3 and TRBJ2-2, with D perhaps being TRBD1 or TRBD2 (5 bases each). CDR1 and CDR2 from the germline V gene are ENHRY and SYGVKD. The germline V and J ends were trimmed by 5 bases and 0 bases, with 10 bases remaining between them. The CDR3 runs 15 residues. The CDR3 region is CAISTGTANTGELFF. The CDR3 region has the DNA TGTGCCATCAGTACCGGGACCGCGAACACCGGGGAGCTGTTTTTT.

This clonotype was recorded only once. The chain carries TRBV11-3 and TRBJ2-5; 7 positions agree with TRBD1. The CDR3 has 13 residues. CDR1 SGHNT and CDR2 YENEEA come from the germline V gene. V lost 7 bases to trimming and J lost 4 bases; unmatched junction nucleotides: 6. The CDR3 reads CASTHRGGETQYF. CDR3 DNA: TGTGCCAGCACCCACAGGGGCGGAGAGACCCAGTACTTC. Combining the CDR3 with reference TRBV11-3 and TRBJ2-5 gives the whole variable domain EAGVVQSPRYKIIEKKQPVAFWCNPISGHNTLYWYLQNLGQGPELLIRYENEEAVDDSQLPKDRFSAERLKGVDSTLKIQPAELGDSAVYLCASTHRGGETQYFGPGTRLLVL.

Note on this clonotype: The junction departs from germline at one end; a sequencing error may be responsible. The chain carries TRBV7-2 and TRBJ1-2; unclear D gene. Germline CDR1 SGHTA, CDR2 FQGNSA. The CDR3 is 14 amino acids. This CDR3 is CTSSLGQEGNGCTF. In nucleotides, the CDR3 is TGTACCAGCAGCTTAGGCCAGGAAGGGAATGGCTGCACCTTC.

This clonotype has only a few counts. The chain employs TRBV7-9 and TRBJ2-1; maybe TRBD2 (5 bases). Germline values: CDR1 SEHNR, CDR2 FQNEAQ (reference sequence). Trimming stripped 1 base from V and 1 base from J, with 11 bases between. CDR3 length equals 16 residues. CDR3 region: CASSLVQRISYNEQFF. CDR3 DNA sequence: TGTGCCAGCAGCTTAGTCCAGCGGATATCCTACAATGAGCAGTTCTTC.

The chain is built from TRBV20-1 and TRBJ1-1; a possible D gene is TRBD1 (5 bases). The CDR3 spans 13 residues. Trimming shortened V by 3 bases and J by 0 bases, and 8 bases separated the two germline ends. Germline loops: CDR1 DFQATT, CDR2 SNEGSKA (reference sequence). CDR3 loop: CSARETVNTEAFF. As DNA, the CDR3 is TGCAGTGCTAGGGAGACAGTGAACACTGAAGCTTTCTTT.

The chain is built from TRBV24-1 and TRBJ2-5; 8 bases align to TRBD2. This CDR3 has 15 residues. V lost 2 bases, J lost 1 base, and 2 bases stayed unmatched. Germline CDR1 is KGHDR and CDR2 is SFDVKD. The CDR3 is CATSDWRGAQETQYF. As DNA, the CDR3 is TGTGCCACCAGTGATTGGCGGGGGGCCCAAGAGACCCAGTACTTC.

The genes are TRBV12-3 or TRBV12-4 and TRBJ2-2; D not certain. V lost 7 bases and J 0 bases, leaving 9 bases between the germline ends. The CDR3 contains 14 residues. This chain's CDR3 is CASMFAANTGELFF. In DNA form, the CDR3 reads TGTGCCAGCATGTTTGCAGCGAACACCGGGGAGCTGTTTTTT.

The V and J genes are TRBV6-5 and TRBJ1-4, with D uncertain. The CDR3 is 13 amino acids. Deletions cut 5 bases from V and 8 bases from J, with 12 bases between. Germline CDR1 and CDR2: MNHEY and SVGAGI. This chain's CDR3 is CASSQRGSEKLFF. The DNA of the CDR3 is TGTGCCAGCAGTCAACGGGGTTCGGAAAAACTGTTTTTT.

This chain joins TRBV10-3 and TRBJ2-2; the D gene is possibly TRBD1 (6 bases). This CDR3 is built from 14 residues. Germline V gene lookup returns CDR1 ENHRY and CDR2 SYGVKD. V was trimmed by 8 bases and J by 0 bases, leaving 10 bases between them. CDR3 DNA: TGTGCCATCGGCTCAGGGGCGAACACCGGGGAGCTGTTTTTT. Its translation is CAIGSGANTGELFF.

This clonotype appeared once. The V and J genes are TRBV5-1 and TRBJ1-4; 7 bases fit TRBD1. Germline assignment: CDR1 SGHRS and CDR2 YFSETQ. The V gene end was trimmed by 3 bases and the J gene end by 7 bases; junction bases not matched to a gene: 12. The CDR3 covers 16 residues. CDR3 sequence (DNA): TGCGCCAGCAGCTCCAGGGACAGTTCTTTTGGTGAAAAACTGTTTTTT. Translation gives CASSSRDSSFGEKLFF.

V gene TRBV30 combines with J gene TRBJ1-2; the D gene is possibly TRBD1 (5 bases). The CDR3 sequence is 13 residues long. The germline gives CDR1 GTSNPN, CDR2 SVGIG (reference sequence). Trimming removed 4 bases at V and 6 bases at J, with 15 bases between. The CDR3 nucleotides read TGTGCCTGGACCCTAGAGGGGACTCATGGCTACACCTTC. Its protein product is CAWTLEGTHGYTF.

This clonotype was seen at least ten times. The V gene is TRBV20-1, the J gene TRBJ2-7; TRBD2 agrees at 12 bases. Trimming took 0 bases from V and 1 from J; bases not matched to a gene: 7. This CDR3 is built from 17 residues. In germline, CDR1 is DFQATT, CDR2 SNEGSKA (reference sequence). The CDR3 spells CSARDRLLAGGSYEQYF. Written as DNA, the CDR3 is TGCAGTGCTAGAGATAGACTACTAGCGGGGGGTTCCTACGAGCAGTACTTC.

This clonotype was observed a single time. The rearrangement uses TRBV27 and TRBJ1-4, with a tentative D call TRBD1 (6 bases). Germline assignment: CDR1 MNHEY and CDR2 SMNVEV (reference sequence). Trimming left V 9 bases short and J 8 bases short, with 16 bases between. This CDR3 contains 13 residues. The CDR3 coding sequence is TGTGCCAGGTCAGGACAGAGGGGCGAAAAACTGTTTTTT. Translating it yields CARSGQRGEKLFF.

V is TRBV7-2 and J is TRBJ2-1; TRBD1 is a possible D gene (6 bases). CDR3 size: 13 residues. The germline gives CDR1 SGHTA, CDR2 FQGNSA. Trimming removed 3 bases from V and 6 bases from J, with 9 bases in between. CDR3 loop: CASSFQGFNEQFF. DNA for the CDR3: TGTGCCAGCAGCTTCCAGGGGTTCAATGAGCAGTTCTTC.

This rearrangement joins TRBV18 to TRBJ1-2; 7 positions match TRBD1. The CDR3 consists of 15 residues. CDR1 is KGHSH, CDR2 LQKENI, per germline. The ends lost 6 bases at V and 2 bases at J; junction bases unmatched: 9. CDR3 in DNA: TGTGCCAGCTCCCCGTCCGGGACAGAGAACTATGGCTACACCTTC. Its translation is CASSPSGTENYGYTF. Together with reference TRBV18 and TRBJ1-2, the CDR3 gives the full variable domain: NAGVMQNPRHLVRRRGQEARLRCSPMKGHSHVYWYRQLPEEGLKFMVYLQKENIIDESGMPKERFSAEFPKEGPSILRIQQVVRGDSAAYFCASSPSGTENYGYTFGSGTRLTVV.

For the CDR3, the DNA is TGTGCCAGCAGCTTAAGCTGGGAAAACATTCAGTACTTC. This encodes CASSLSWENIQYF. This chain joins TRBV5-6 and TRBJ2-4; D ambiguous. V was pared by 2 bases and J by 5 bases, with 8 bases between. In germline, CDR1 is SGHDT, CDR2 YYEEEE. The length of the CDR3 is 13 residues.

As concerns this clonotype: One end of the junction is discordant with germline, which a read error may explain. The V gene is TRBV20-1, the J gene TRBJ2-3, with 14 bases that match TRBD2. The CDR3 runs to 15 residues. CDR1 and CDR2 from the germline V gene are DFQATT and SNEGSKA (reference sequence). CDR3 loop: CSAQGLAGVADTRYF. The DNA of the CDR3 is TGCAGTGCCCAGGGACTAGCGGGGGTAGCAGATACGCGGTATTTT.

V gene TRBV13 combines with J gene TRBJ2-7; the D gene is possibly TRBD2 (6 bases). CDR3 length: 12 amino acids. Germline V gene sequence: CDR1 PRHDT, CDR2 FYEKMQ (reference sequence). V dropped 5 bases and J dropped 6 bases, with 11 bases sitting between them. The CDR3, as DNA: TGTGCCAGCAGCGGAAGACTAGGCGAGCAGTACTTC. This sequence encodes CASSGRLGEQYF.

The chain uses TRBV14 and TRBJ2-1; possibly TRBD1 for D (6 bases). This CDR3 has 15 amino acids. V dropped 8 bases and J dropped 0 bases, with 14 bases sitting between them. CDR1 and CDR2 (germline): SGHDN, FVKESK. The CDR3 nucleotides read TGTGCCAGCTCGCCTCGGGACAACTCCTACAATGAGCAGTTCTTC. It is translated as CASSPRDNSYNEQFF.

The chain employs TRBV9 and TRBJ2-7, with D perhaps matching TRBD2 (6 bases). V lost 0 bases, J lost 2 bases, and 9 bases lay in between. The V gene's germline CDR1 is SGDLS and CDR2 YYNGEE. The CDR3 extends over 14 amino acids. The CDR3 region is CASSVGGTTYEQYF. The CDR3 nucleotides are TGTGCCAGCAGCGTAGGCGGGACCACCTACGAGCAGTACTTC.

The table lists this clonotype with a count of one. This chain joins TRBV29-1 and TRBJ1-1; a possible D gene is TRBD1 (5 bases). The CDR3 contains 12 residues. Per the germline V gene, CDR1 is SQVTM and CDR2 is ANQGSEA. V was pared by 3 bases and J by 12 bases, with 17 bases between. The DNA for the CDR3 is TGCAGCGTTGACTGGGACGGCTTGAGAACTTTCTTT. Protein: CSVDWDGLRTFF.

This clonotype appeared a few times. The CDR3 DNA is TGCAGTGCGGTTGGATGGGGAAAAGAGACCCAGTACTTC. Amino acid sequence: CSAVGWGKETQYF. V usage is TRBV20-1 and J usage is TRBJ2-5, with unresolved D. The CDR3 has 13 amino acids. Looked up from germline, CDR1 is DFQATT and CDR2 is SNEGSKA (reference sequence). V was pared by 6 bases and J by 3 bases, with 14 bases between.

The V call is TRBV20-1, the J call TRBJ2-7; a weak D match, TRBD1 (6 bases). V lost 5 bases, J lost 1 base, and 12 bases lay in between. This CDR3 contains 13 residues. Germline CDR1 DFQATT, CDR2 SNEGSKA (reference sequence). For the CDR3, the DNA is TGCAGTGCTGACCTGACAGGATCCTACGAGCAGTACTTC. This translates into CSADLTGSYEQYF.

The rearrangement links TRBV28 to TRBJ1-5; 8 positions agree with TRBD1. There are 16 residues in the CDR3. The germline V gene encodes CDR1 MDHEN and CDR2 SYDVKM. The CDR3, as DNA: TGTGCTTCGGTGGGGTTGACAGGGGCCGTCAATCAGCCCCAGCATTTT. Amino acids: CASVGLTGAVNQPQHF.

The chain couples TRBV6-5 to TRBJ2-7; no definite D call. This CDR3 is 12 amino acids long. Germline loops: CDR1 MNHEY, CDR2 SVGAGI. V dropped 6 bases and J dropped 7 bases, with 13 bases sitting between them. CDR3 region: CASSPILGEQYF. The CDR3 DNA sequence: TGTGCCAGCAGCCCGATTCTGGGGGAGCAGTACTTC.